This T cell receptor beta chain derives from a study of cytomegalovirus exposure and HLA in healthy donors. Study-wide context: From HLA-typed donors, an early data release held tens of millions of unique TCRs. Findings and limits, study-wide: Sequencing likely generated an artifact that appeared as a cluster of highly shared sequence variants. Productive status was seen about 90% or about 30% of the time for most TCR beta V segments in an earlier analysis.

As for this clone: What it binds is unknown.

A multiplex PCR was run with 60 Vbeta primers and 13 Jbeta primers. Sequenced by immunoSEQ multiplex PCR; TCRdb stores in-frame clones only, minus some. This table has about 160,000 clones, over 75% appearing once. This CDR3 has 17 amino acids. Germline CDR1 and CDR2: SGHRS and YFSETQ. Trimming took 3 bases from V and 3 from J, leaving 22 bases between them. This receptor was identified in a woman aged 45 to 65 in good health and CMV-seropositive. J is TRBJ2-7 and V is TRBV5-1; tentatively, D is TRBD2 (5 bases). The sequenced sample consisted of PBMCs. The CDR3 sequence: CASSSEDPPAPIYEQYF. Here the CDR3 DNA reads TGCGCCAGCAGCTCGGAGGACCCGCCAGCACCAATCTACGAGCAGTACTTC.